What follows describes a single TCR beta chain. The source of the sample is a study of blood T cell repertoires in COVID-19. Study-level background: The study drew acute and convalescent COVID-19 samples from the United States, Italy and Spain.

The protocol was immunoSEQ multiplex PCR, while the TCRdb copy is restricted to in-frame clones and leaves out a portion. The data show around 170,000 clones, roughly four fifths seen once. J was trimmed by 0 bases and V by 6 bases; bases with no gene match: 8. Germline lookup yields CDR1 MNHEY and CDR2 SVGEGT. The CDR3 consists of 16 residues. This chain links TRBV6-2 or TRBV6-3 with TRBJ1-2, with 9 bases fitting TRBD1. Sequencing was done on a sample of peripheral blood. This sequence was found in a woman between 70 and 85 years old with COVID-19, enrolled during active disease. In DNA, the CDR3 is TGTGCCAGCAGCCAAGGGGGGACAGGGACTAACTATGGCTACACCTTC. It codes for CASSQGGTGTNYGYTF.